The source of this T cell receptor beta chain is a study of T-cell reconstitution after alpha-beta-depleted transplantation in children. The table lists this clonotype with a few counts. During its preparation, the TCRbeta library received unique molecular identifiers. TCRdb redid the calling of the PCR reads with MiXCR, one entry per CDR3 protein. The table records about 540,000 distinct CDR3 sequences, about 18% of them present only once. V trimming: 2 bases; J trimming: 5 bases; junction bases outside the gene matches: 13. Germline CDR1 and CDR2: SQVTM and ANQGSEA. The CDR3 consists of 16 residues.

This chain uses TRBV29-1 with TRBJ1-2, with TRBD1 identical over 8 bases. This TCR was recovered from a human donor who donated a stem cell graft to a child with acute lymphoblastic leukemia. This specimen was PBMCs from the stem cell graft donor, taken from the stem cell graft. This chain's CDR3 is CSVERGTGPSRYGYTF. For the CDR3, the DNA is TGCAGCGTTGAACGTGGGACAGGTCCCTCCCGGTATGGCTACACCTTC.